This TCR beta chain was profiled in a study of blood T cell repertoires in COVID-19 (dated by TCRdb to 2018 to 2021). As for the study more broadly: The collaborator samples originated in the United States, Italy and Spain and spanned the acute and convalescent phases of COVID-19. The prospective study material was composed of cDNA or gDNA derived from T cells, B-cell-depleted T cells, or PBMCs. Subjects who had been exposed to COVID-19, were actively infected with it, or had recovered from it provided the deeply sampled blood TCRbeta repertoires that made up the dataset. The repertoires were made available in a free public database intended to serve as a resource for research on the immune response to SARS-CoV-2. The samples were drawn from the first 160 participants of the ongoing ImmuneRACE study and from roughly 1,300 subjects provided by 6 global collaborators. A de-identified subject ID, COVID-19 status, age in years and sex were almost always included in the sample metadata. Where available, HLA class I and class II types were obtained from metadata supplied by the sample provider rather than from assay-based typing.

TCRbeta CDR3 regions were amplified from genomic DNA by means of the immunoSEQ Assay, a bias-controlled multiplex PCR. The original methods were these. Within the assay, amplification of reference gene primers was used to estimate how many nucleated cells each sample contained. Sequence reads were collapsed and filtered to measure the absolute abundance of every unique TCRbeta CDR3 rearrangement. For each sample, productive Simpson clonality was calculated by taking the square root of Simpson's diversity index across productive rearrangements. TCRdb mirrors the immuneACCESS table, restricted to in-frame sequences. Some clones are absent from its copies; in checked studies, under half trace to an unresolved V gene, and the reason for the others is unknown. That table supplies the V and J calls and clone size; D and trimming were determined from the DNA. The sample table shows approximately 35,000 clones, and around 80% are seen once. The ten largest clones capture 13% of the sample.

As to this clone: It has no known antigen specificity. No base quality values were provided; no much bigger clone lies one nucleotide off.

The study at large found these results: Clinical and demographic metadata were provided uncurated, with the amount varying by source and participant.

Whole blood was collected in K2EDTA tubes by collaborating institutions according to the institutions' own protocols. For TCRbeta analysis, collaborators shipped samples in one of three forms: frozen whole blood, isolated PBMCs, or DNA extracted from either of those sample types. Counted from cysteine to phenylalanine, this CDR3 has 19 amino acids. The kept DNA is CDR3 alone, 57 bases in frame from the first base. The junction shows trimming of 0 bases on V and 0 bases on J, and the gene matches do not reach 8 bases of it. According to the germline V gene, CDR1 reads MGHRA and CDR2 reads YSYEKL. Recombination linked TRBV4-1 to TRBJ1-5; 10 bases in the middle match TRBD1. This sequence was found in a human donor in a cohort sampled during active COVID-19. Sequenced sample: peripheral blood. The CDR3 reads CASSQDTGQGIYSNQPQHF. The nucleotides read TGCGCCAGCAGCCAAGATACGGGACAGGGGATTTATAGCAATCAGCCCCAGCATTTT.